The present T cell receptor beta chain was sequenced within a study of T cell responses to AZD1222 COVID-19 vaccine. The CDR3 length is 13 residues. V lost 5 bases, J lost 5 bases, and 13 bases lay in between. Per the germline V gene, CDR1 is MGHDK and CDR2 is SYGVNS. This clone appeared a few times. Its specificity is not known. The protocol was immunoSEQ multiplex PCR, while the TCRdb copy is restricted to in-frame clones and leaves out a portion. The table lists 140,000 to 150,000 clones, about 90% of them singletons. Findings and limits, study-wide: CD4 TCRs associated with vaccination spanned spike, dominating at 160-218 and 743-854.

J is TRBJ2-7 and V is TRBV25-1; D gene ambiguous. Material: peripheral blood, obtained on day 0 of AZD1222 vaccination. This TCR was sampled from an adult in good health. The CDR3 reads CASSRVAGNEQYF. The CDR3 DNA is TGTGCCAGCAGTAGGGTCGCAGGAAACGAGCAGTACTTC.